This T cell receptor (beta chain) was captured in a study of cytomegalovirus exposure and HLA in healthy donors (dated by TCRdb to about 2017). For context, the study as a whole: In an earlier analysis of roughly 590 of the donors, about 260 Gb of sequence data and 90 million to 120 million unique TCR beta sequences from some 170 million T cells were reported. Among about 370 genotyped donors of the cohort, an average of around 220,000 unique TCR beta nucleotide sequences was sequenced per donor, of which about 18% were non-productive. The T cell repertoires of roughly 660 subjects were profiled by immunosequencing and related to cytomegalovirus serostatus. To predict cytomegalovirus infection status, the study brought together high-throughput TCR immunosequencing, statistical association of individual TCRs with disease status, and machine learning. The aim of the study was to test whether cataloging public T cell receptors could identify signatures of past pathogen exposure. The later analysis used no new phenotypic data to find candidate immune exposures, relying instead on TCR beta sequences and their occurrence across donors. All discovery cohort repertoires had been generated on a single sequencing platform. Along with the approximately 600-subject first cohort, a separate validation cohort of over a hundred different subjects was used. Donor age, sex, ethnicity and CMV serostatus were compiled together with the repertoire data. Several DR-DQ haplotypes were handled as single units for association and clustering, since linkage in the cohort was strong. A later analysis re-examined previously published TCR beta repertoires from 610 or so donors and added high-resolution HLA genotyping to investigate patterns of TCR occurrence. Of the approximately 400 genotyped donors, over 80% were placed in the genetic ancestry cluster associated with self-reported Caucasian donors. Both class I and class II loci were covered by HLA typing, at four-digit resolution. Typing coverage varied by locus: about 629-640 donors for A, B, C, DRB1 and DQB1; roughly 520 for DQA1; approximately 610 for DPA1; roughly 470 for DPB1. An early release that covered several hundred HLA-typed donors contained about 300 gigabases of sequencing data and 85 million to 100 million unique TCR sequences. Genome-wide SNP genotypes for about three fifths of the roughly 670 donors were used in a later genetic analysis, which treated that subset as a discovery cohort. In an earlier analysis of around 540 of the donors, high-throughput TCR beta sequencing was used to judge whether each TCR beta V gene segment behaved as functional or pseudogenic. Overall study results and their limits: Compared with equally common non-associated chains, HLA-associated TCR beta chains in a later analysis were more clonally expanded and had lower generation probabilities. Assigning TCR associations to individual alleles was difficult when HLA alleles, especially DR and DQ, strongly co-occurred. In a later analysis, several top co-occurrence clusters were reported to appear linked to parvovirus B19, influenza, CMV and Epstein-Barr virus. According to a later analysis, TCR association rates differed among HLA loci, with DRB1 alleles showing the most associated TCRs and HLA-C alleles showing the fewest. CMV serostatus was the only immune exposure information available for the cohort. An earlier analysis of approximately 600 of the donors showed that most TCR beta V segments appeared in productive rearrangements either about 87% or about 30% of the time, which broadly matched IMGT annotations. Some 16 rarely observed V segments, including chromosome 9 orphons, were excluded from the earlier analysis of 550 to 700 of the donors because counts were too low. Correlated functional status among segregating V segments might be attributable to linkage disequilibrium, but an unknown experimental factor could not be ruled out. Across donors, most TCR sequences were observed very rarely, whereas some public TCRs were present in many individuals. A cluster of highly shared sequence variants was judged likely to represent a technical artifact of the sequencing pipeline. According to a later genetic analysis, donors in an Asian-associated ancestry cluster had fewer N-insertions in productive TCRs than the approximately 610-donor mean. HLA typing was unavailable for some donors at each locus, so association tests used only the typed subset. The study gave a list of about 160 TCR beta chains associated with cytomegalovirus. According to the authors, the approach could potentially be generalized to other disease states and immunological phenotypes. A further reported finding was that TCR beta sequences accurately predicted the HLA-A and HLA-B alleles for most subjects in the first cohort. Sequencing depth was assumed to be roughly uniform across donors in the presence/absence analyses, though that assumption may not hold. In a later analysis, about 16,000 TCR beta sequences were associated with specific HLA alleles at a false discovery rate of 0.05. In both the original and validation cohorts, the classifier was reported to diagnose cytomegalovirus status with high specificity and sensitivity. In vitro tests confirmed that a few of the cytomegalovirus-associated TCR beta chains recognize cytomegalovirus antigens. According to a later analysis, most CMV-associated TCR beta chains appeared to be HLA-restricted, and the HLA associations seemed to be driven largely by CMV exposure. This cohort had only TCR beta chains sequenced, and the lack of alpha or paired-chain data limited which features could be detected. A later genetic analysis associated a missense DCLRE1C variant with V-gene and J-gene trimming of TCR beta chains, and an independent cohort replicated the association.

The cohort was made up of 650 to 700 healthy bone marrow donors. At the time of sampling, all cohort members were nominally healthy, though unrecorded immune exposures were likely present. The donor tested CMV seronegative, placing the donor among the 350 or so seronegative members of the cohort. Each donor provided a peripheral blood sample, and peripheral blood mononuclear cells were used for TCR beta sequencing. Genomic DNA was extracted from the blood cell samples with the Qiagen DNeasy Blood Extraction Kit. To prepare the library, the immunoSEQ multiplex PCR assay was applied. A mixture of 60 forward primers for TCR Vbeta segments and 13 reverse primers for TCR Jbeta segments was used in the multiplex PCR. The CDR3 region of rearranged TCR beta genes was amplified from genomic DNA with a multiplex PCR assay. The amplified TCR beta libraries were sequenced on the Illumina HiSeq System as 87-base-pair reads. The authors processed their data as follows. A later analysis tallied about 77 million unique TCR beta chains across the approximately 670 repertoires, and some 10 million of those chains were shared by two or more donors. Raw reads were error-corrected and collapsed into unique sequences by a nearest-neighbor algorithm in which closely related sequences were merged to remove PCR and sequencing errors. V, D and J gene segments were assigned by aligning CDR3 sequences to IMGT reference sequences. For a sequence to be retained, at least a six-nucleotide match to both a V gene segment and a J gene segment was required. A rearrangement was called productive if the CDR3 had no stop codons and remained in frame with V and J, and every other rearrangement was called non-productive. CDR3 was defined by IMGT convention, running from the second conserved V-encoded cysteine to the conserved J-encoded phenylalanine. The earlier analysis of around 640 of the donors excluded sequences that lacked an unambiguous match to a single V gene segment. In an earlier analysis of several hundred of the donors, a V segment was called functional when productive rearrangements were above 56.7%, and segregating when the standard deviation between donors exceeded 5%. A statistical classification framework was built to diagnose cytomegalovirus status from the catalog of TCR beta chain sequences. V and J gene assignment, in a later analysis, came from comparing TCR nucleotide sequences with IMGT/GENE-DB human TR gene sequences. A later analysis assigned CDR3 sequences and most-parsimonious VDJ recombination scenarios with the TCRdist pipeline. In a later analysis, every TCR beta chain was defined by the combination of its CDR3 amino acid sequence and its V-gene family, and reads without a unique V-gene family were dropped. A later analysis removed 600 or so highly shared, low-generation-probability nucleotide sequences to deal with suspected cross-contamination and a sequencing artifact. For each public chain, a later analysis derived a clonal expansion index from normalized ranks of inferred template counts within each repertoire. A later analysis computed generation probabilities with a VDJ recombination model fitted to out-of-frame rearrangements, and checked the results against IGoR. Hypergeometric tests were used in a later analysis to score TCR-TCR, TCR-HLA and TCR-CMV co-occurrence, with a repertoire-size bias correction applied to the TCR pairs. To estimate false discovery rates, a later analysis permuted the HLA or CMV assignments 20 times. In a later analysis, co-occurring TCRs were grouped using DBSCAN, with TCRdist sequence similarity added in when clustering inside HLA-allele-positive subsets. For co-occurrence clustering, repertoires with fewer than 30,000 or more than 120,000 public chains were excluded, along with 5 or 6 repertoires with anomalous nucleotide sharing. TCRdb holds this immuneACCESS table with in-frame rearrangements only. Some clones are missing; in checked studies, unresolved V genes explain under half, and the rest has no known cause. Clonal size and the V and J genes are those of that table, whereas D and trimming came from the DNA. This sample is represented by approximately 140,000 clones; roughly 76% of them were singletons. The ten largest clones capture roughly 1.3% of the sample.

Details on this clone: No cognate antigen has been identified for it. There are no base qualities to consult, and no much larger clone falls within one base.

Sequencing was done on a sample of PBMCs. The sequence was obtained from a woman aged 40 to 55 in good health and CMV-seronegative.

The DNA is as follows: TGTGCCAGCAGCGGGACACCAGGAGAGACCCAGTACTTC. This yields the protein CASSGTPGETQYF. The sequence is built from TRBV5-6 and TRBJ2-5, with a weak D call of TRBD1 (6 bases match). CDR1 is given as SGHDT and CDR2 as YYEEEE, both from the germline V gene. V is reduced by 4 bases and J by 4 bases, leaving a spacing of 11 bases between them. The CDR3 goes from the cysteine to the phenylalanine over 13 residues. Only the CDR3 portion is preserved as DNA: 39 bases, with reading frame beginning at the first base.